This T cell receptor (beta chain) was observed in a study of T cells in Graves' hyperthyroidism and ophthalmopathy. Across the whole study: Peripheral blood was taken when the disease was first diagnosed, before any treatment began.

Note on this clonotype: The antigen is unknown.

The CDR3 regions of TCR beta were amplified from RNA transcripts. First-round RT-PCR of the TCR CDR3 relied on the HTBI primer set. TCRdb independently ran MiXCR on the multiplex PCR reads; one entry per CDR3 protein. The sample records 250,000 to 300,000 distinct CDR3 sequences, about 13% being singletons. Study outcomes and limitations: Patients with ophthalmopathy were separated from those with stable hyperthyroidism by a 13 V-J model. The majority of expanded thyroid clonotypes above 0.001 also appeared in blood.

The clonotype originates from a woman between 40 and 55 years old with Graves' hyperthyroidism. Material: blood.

CDR3 loop: CATSDERTSGRRDEQFF. DNA of the CDR3: TGTGCCACCAGTGATGAGAGGACTAGCGGGAGGCGAGATGAGCAGTTCTTC. This chain connects TRBV24-1 to TRBJ2-1, with 14 positions matching TRBD2. CDR1 is KGHDR, CDR2 SFDVKD, per germline. J was trimmed by 8 bases and V by 3 bases; bases with no gene match: 8. The CDR3 extends over 17 amino acids.